This record covers a single TCR beta chain. Its antigen is currently unknown. Sequence at one end of the junction differs from germline and may be a read error. The sample comes from a study of blood T cells in healthy people across ages. General observations from the study: The study regarded diversity estimates from one million T cells as underestimates. Shifts in expanded clonotypes may have been confounded by donor CMV status, which was unknown. In older individuals, TCR beta diversity per million T cells was lower, falling roughly linearly with age.

Next came a second PCR, run for about 6 to 12 cycles, which used a sample-barcoded 5' primer along with a J-beta primer mix. TCRdb re-derived calls from the 5' RACE reads in MiXCR, one entry per CDR3 protein. The data hold hundreds of thousands of distinct CDR3 sequences, with about 43% observed a single time. In germline, CDR1 is LGHNA, CDR2 YNFKEQ. The CDR3 extends over 16 amino acids. The gene calls are TRBV4-2 and TRBJ2-7, with 8 bases aligning to TRBD2. The end of the DNA aligns better with TRBJ2-5, so the J call may be wrong. The source is a man older than 75 in good health. The sample was blood. DNA for the CDR3: TGTGCCAGGAGCCAAGATGGGGGGACTAGACTGCAGACCCAGTACTTC. It encodes CARSQDGGTRLQTQYF.